This T cell receptor beta chain originates from a study of T cells in Graves' hyperthyroidism and ophthalmopathy. Study outcomes and limitations: Most thyroid clonotypes that were expanded above 0.001 also turned up in blood. Classification by a 13 V-J model distinguished ophthalmopathy from stable hyperthyroidism.

This clonotype occurred a few times. Its antigen is unknown. Authors of the study amplified TCR beta CDR3 regions from RNA transcripts. The primer set for the first-round RT-PCR of the TCR CDR3 was HTBI. MiXCR was run by TCRdb on the multiplex PCR reads, yielding one entry per CDR3 protein. This table has some 490,000 distinct CDR3 sequences, 20% to 25% appearing once. This receptor was taken from a woman between 70 and 85 years old with Graves' ophthalmopathy. The sequenced sample was blood.

Here the CDR3 DNA reads TGTGCCTCCCCTCGAGGCTCTGGGGCCAACGTCCTGACTTTC. Amino acid sequence: CASPRGSGANVLTF. The chain uses TRBV30 and TRBJ2-6; D is unclear. The V end lost 7 bases, the J end lost 0 bases, and 10 bases lay between the germline ends. Germline V gives CDR1 GTSNPN, CDR2 SVGIG (reference sequence). CDR3 length: 14 residues.